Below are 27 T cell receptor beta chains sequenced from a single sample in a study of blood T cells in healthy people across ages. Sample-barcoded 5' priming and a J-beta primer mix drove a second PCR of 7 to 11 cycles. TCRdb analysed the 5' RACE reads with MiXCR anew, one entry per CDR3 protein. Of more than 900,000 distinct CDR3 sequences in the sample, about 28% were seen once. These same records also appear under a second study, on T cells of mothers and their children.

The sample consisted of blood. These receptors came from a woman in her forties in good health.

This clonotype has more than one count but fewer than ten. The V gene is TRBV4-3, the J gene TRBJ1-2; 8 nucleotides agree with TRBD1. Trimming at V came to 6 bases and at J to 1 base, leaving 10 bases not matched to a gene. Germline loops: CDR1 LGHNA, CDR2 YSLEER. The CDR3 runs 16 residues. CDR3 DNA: TGCGCCAGCAGACGTGGGACAGGAGAAAATAACTATGGCTACACCTTC. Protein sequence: CASRRGTGENNYGYTF.

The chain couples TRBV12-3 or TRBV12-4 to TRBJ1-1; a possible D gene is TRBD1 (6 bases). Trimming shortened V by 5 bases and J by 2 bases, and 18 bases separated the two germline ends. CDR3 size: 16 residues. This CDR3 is CASSPRQTGSNTEAFF. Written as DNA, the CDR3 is TGTGCCAGCAGTCCACGTCAGACAGGAAGTAACACTGAAGCTTTCTTT.

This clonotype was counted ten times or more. CDR3 nucleotides: TGTGCCAGCAGCCAAGGATCCGAGATAGGGACATTTTACGAGCAGTACTTC. This translates into CASSQGSEIGTFYEQYF. The chain couples TRBV4-2 to TRBJ2-7; D may be TRBD1 (6 bases). This CDR3 is 17 amino acids long. Germline V CDR1 and CDR2: LGHNA, YNFKEQ. V lost 1 base to trimming and J lost 4 bases, with 20 bases between them.

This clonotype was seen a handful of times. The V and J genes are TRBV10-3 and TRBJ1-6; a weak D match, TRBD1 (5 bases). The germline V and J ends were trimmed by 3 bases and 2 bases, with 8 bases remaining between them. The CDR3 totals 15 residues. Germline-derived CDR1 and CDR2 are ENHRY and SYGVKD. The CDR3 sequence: CAISDRDPYNSPLHF. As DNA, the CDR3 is TGTGCCATCAGTGACAGGGACCCCTATAATTCACCCCTCCACTTT.

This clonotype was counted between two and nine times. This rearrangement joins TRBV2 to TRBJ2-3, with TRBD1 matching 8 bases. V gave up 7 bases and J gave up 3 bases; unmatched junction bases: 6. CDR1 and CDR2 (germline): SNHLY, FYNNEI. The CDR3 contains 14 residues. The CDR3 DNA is TGTGCCAGCAAGTTGGACAGGGTTACAGATACGCAGTATTTT. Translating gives CASKLDRVTDTQYF.

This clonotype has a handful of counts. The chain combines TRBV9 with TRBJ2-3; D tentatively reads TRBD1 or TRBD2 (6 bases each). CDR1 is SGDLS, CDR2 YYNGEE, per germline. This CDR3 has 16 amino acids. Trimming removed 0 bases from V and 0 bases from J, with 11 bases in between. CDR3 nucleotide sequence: TGTGCCAGCAGCGTAGGGGGGGCGATCAGCACAGATACGCAGTATTTT. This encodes CASSVGGAISTDTQYF.

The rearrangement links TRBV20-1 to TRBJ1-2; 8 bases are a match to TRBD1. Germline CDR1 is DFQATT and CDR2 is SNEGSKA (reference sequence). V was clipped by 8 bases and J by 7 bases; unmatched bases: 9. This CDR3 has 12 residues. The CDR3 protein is CSPTGTGGGYTF. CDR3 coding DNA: TGCAGTCCAACCGGGACAGGAGGTGGCTACACCTTC.

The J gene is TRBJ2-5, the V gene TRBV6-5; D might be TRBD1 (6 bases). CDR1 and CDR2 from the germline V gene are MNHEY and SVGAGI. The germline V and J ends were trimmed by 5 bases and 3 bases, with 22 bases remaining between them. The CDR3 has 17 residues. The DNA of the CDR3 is TGTGCCAGCAGTGACGCACCTTTGACAGGTGATGAAGAGACCCAGTACTTC. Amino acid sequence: CASSDAPLTGDEETQYF.

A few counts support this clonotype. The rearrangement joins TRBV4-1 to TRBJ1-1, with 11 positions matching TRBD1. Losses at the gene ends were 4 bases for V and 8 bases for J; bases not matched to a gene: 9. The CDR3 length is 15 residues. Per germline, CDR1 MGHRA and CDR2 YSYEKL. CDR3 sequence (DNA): TGCGCCAGCAGCCCGATCGGGACAGGGGGTGGGGAAGCTTTCTTT. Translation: CASSPIGTGGGEAFF.

In DNA, the CDR3 is TGTGCCAGCAGTTACCTAGACAGTGAGACCCAGTACTTC. Amino acid sequence: CASSYLDSETQYF. The chain employs TRBV6-5 and TRBJ2-5, with D possibly TRBD1 on 5 matching bases. Trimming removed 2 bases from V and 5 bases from J, with 9 bases in between. CDR1 and CDR2 (germline): MNHEY, SVGAGI. This CDR3 spans 13 amino acids.

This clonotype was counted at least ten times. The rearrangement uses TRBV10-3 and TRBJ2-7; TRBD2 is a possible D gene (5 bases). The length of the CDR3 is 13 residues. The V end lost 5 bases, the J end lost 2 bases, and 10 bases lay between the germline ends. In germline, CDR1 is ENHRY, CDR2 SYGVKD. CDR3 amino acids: CAISRAGTYEQYF. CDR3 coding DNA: TGTGCCATCAGTAGGGCCGGGACCTACGAGCAGTACTTC.

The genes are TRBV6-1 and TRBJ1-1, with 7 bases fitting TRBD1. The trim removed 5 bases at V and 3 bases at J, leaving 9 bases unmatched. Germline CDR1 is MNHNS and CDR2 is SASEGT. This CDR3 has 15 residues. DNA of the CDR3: TGTGCCAGCAGTCAGCAACAGGGGATGGACACTGAAGCTTTCTTT. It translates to CASSQQQGMDTEAFF.

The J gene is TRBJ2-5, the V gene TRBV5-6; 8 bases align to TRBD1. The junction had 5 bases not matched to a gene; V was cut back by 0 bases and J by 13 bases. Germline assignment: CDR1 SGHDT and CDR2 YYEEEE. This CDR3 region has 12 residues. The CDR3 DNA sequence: TGTGCCAGCAGCTTGGGTTTCAGGGGGCCGTACTTC. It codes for CASSLGFRGPYF.

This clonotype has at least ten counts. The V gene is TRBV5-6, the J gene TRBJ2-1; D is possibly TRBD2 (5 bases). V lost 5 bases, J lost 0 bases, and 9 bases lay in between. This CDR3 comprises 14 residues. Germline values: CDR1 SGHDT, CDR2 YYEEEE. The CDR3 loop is CASSFGSSYNEQFF. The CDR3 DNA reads TGTGCCAGCAGTTTTGGGAGCTCCTACAATGAGCAGTTCTTC.

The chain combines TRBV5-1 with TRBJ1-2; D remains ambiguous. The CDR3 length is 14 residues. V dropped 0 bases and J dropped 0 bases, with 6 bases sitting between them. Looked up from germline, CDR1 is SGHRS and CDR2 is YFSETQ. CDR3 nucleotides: TGCGCCAGCAGCTTGGCCCCATCTAACTATGGCTACACCTTC. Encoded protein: CASSLAPSNYGYTF. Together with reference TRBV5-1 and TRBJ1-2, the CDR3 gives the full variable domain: KAGVTQTPRYLIKTRGQQVTLSCSPISGHRSVSWYQQTPGQGLQFLFEYFSETQRNKGNFPGRFSGRQFSNSRSEMNVSTLELGDSALYLCASSLAPSNYGYTFGSGTRLTVV.

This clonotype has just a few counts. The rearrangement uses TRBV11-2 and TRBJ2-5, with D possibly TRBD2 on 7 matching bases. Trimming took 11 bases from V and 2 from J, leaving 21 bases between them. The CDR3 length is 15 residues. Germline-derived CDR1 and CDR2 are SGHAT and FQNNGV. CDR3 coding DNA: TGTGCCGGCGCTGGAGGGGGGGCTGGGCAAGAGACCCAGTACTTC. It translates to CAGAGGGAGQETQYF.

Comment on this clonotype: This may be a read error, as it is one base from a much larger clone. DNA for the CDR3: TGTGCCAGCAGTCATCCCGACGTGCCCCCTGGCTACACCTTC. Translation: CASSHPDVPPGYTF. The rearrangement links TRBV12-3 or TRBV12-4 to TRBJ1-2; D not resolved. This CDR3 contains 14 residues. V lost 5 bases, J lost 7 bases, and 17 bases lay in between.

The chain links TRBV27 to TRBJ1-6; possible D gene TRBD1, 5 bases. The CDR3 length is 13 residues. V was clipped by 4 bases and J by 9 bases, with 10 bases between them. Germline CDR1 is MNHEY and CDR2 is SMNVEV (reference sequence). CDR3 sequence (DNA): TGTGCCAGCAGTTCCAGGGAAATTTCACCCCTCCACTTT. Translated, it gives CASSSREISPLHF.

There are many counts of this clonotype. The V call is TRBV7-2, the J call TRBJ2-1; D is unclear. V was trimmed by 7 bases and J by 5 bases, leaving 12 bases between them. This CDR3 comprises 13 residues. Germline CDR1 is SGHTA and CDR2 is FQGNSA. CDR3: CASTSVFDNEQFF. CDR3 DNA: TGTGCCAGCACCTCCGTGTTCGACAATGAGCAGTTCTTC.

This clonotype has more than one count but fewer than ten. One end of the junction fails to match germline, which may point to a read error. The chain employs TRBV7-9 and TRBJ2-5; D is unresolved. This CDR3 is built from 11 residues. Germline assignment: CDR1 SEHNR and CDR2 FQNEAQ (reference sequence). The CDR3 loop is CAGSLGETQYF. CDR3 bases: TGTGCCGGCAGCCTCGGAGAGACCCAGTACTTC.

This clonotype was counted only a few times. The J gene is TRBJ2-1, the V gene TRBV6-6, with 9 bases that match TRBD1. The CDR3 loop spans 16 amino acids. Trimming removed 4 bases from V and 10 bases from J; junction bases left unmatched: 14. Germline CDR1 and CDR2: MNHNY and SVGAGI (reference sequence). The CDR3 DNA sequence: TGTGCCAGCAGTTTAACACCGGGACAGGGAGCGCTCGAGCAGTTCTTC. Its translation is CASSLTPGQGALEQFF.

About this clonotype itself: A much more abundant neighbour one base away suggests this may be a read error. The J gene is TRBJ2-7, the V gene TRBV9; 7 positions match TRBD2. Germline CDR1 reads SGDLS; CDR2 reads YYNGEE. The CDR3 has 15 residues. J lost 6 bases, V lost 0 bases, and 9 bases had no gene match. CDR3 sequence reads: CASSVGEERGSEQYF. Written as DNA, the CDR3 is TGTGCCAGCAGCGTAGGGGAGGAGCGGGGTAGCGAGCAGTACTTC.

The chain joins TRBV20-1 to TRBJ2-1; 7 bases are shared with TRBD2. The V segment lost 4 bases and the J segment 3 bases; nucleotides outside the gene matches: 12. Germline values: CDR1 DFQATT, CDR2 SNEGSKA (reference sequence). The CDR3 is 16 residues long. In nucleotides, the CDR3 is TGCAGTGCTAAAAAGACCGGGGGACTAAACTACAATGAGCAGTTCTTC. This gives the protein CSAKKTGGLNYNEQFF.

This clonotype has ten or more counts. CDR3 residues: CASMTVAGTTDTQYF. The CDR3, as DNA: TGCGCCTCCATGACGGTAGCGGGGACCACGGATACGCAGTATTTT. The chain has TRBV5-1 and TRBJ2-3, with 8 nucleotides matching TRBD2. Germline loops: CDR1 SGHRS, CDR2 YFSETQ. The CDR3 is 15 residues long. Unmatched junction bases numbered 16, after V lost 10 bases and J lost 6 bases.

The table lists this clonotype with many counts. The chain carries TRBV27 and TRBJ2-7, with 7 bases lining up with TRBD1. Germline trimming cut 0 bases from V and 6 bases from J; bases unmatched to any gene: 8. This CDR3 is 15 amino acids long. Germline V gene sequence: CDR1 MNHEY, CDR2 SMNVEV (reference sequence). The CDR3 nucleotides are TGTGCCAGCAGTTTATCCGATTCCGACAGGGCCGAGCAGTACTTC. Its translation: CASSLSDSDRAEQYF.

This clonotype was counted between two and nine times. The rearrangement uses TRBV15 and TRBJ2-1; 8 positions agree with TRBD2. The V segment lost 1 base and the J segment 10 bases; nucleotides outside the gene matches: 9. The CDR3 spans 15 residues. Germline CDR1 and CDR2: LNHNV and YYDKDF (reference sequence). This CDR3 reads CATSRAGGKSAEQFF. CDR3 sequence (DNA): TGTGCCACCAGCAGAGCGGGGGGGAAGTCCGCCGAGCAGTTCTTC.

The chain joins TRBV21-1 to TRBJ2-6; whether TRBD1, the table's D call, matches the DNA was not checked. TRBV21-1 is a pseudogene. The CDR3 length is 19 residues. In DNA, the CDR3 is TGTGCCAGCAGCAAAGAGGTCAGGGGGGCGCAGACTGGGGCCAACGTCCTGACTTTC. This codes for CASSKEVRGAQTGANVLTF.